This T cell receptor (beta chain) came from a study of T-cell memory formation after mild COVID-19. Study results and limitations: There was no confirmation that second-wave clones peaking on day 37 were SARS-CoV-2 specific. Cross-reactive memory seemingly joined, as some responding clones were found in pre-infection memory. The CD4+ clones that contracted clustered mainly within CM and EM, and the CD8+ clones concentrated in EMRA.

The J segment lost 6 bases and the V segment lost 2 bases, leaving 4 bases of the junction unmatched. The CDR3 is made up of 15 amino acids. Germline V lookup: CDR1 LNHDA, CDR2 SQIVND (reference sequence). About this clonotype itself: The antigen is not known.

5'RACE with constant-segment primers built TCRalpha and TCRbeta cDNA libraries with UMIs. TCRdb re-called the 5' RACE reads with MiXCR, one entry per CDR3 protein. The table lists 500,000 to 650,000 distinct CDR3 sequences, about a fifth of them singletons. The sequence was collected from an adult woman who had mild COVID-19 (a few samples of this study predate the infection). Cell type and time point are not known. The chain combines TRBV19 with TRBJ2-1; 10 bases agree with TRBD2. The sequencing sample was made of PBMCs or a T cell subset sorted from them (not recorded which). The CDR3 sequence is CASSIRAGGGNEQFF. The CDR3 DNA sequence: TGTGCCAGTAGTATAAGAGCGGGAGGGGGCAATGAGCAGTTCTTC.